This is a list of T cell receptor beta chains from one sample in a study of OX40 agonist ivuxolimab in advanced cancers. Assay used: immunoSEQ multiplex PCR; TCRdb lists only in-frame clones, some missing. This table has over 80,000 clones, 80% to 90% appearing once. Sample: CD4+ or CD8+ T cells sorted from blood, taken in a trial of the OX40 agonist ivuxolimab. These receptors all come from an adult with an advanced solid tumor such as melanoma, head and neck, liver or kidney cancer. The CDR3 runs from the conserved cysteine through the conserved F or W. A D gene is named only where the DNA matches it firmly. Clone size appears in some rows only: once, few, many, or a class for an expanded clone.

NA,NA,TRBV11-3,TRBJ2-1,CASSSGGDEQFF,TGTGCCAGCAGCTCTGGAGGGGATGAGCAGTTCTTC
NA,NA,TRBV4-1,TRBJ1-1,CASSQTRLHTGSDTEAFF,TGCGCCAGCAGCCAGACCCGCTTACATACCGGCTCAGACACTGAAGCTTTCTTT
NA,NA,TRBV2,TRBJ2-2,CASSEGGGELFF,TGTGCCAGCAGTGAGGGGGGCGGGGAGCTGTTTTTT
NA,NA,TRBV5-5,TRBJ1-1,CASSFSNTEAFF,TGTGCCAGCAGCTTCTCCAACACTGAAGCTTTCTTT
NA,NA,TRBV14,TRBJ2-1,CASSQAGTPVKQFF,TGTGCCAGCAGCCAGGCCGGGACTCCCGTCAAGCAGTTCTTC
NA,TRBD2,TRBV9,TRBJ2-3,CASSVGSSGSGNTQYF,TGTGCCAGCAGCGTAGGGTCTAGCGGGAGTGGAAATACGCAGTATTTT
once,TRBD1,TRBV28,TRBJ1-2,CASSYPPGQGKSNYGYTF,TGTGCCAGCAGTTATCCCCCGGGACAGGGAAAATCTAACTATGGCTACACCTTC
NA,NA,TRBV6-5,TRBJ1-2,CASSYSDIYGYTF,TGTGCCAGCAGTTACAGCGATATCTATGGCTACACCTTC
NA,NA,TRBV7-3,TRBJ2-3,CASSLTYSDTQYF,TGTGCCAGCAGCTTAACGTATTCGGATACGCAGTATTTT
NA,NA,TRBV7-2,TRBJ1-6,CASSFGEGKPLHF,TGTGCCAGCAGCTTTGGGGAGGGCAAACCCCTCCACTTT
once,TRBD1,TRBV5-1,TRBJ2-7,CASSLGGTGVSYEQYF,TGCGCCAGCAGCTTGGGAGGGACAGGGGTAAGCTACGAGCAGTACTTC
NA,TRBD1,TRBV11-2,TRBJ1-3,CASGTGEAGNTIYF,TGTGCCAGCGGGACAGGAGAGGCTGGAAACACCATATATTTT
NA,TRBD1,TRBV18,TRBJ2-6,CASSPGTGGGSGANVLTF,TGTGCCAGCTCACCGGGAACAGGGGGCGGAAGTGGGGCCAACGTCCTGACTTTC
NA,NA,TRBV7-7,TRBJ2-5,CASSLDLRGMGQGTQYF,TGTGCTAGCAGCTTAGATCTACGCGGAATGGGGCAAGGAACCCAGTACTTC
few,NA,TRBV6-6,TRBJ2-7,CASSYSSPVSYEQYF,TGTGCCAGCAGTTACTCTTCACCCGTCTCCTACGAGCAGTACTTC
NA,TRBD2,TRBV4-3,TRBJ2-1,CASSQDQSGTRYNEQFF,TGCGCCAGCAGCCAAGATCAGAGCGGGACCCGCTACAATGAGCAGTTCTTC
NA,TRBD1,TRBV28,TRBJ2-2,CASRDGTGYTGELFF,TGTGCCAGCAGGGACGGGACAGGTTACACCGGGGAGCTGTTTTTT
NA,NA,TRBV28,TRBJ1-1,CASSLGGMMSAEAFF,TGTGCCAGCAGTTTGGGAGGTATGATGAGCGCTGAAGCTTTCTTT
NA,NA,TRBV18,TRBJ2-7,CASSPSPGRLPYEQYF,TGTGCCAGCTCACCTTCTCCCGGACGGCTTCCCTACGAGCAGTACTTC
NA,NA,TRBV6-1,TRBJ2-2,CASSSGQLNTGELFF,TGTGCCAGCAGCTCGGGACAACTGAACACCGGGGAGCTGTTTTTT
NA,NA,TRBV11-2,TRBJ2-3,CASSLRRPDTQYF,TGTGCCAGCAGCTTAAGGAGGCCGGATACGCAGTATTTT
NA,NA,TRBV30,TRBJ2-4,CAWSVPGVAKNIQYF,TGTGCCTGGAGTGTACCTGGGGTAGCCAAAAACATTCAGTACTTC
NA,NA,TRBV30,TRBJ1-5,CAWAGSGNQPQHF,TGTGCCTGGGCGGGGAGCGGCAATCAGCCCCAGCATTTT
NA,TRBD1,TRBV5-8,TRBJ1-5,CASITPGQGSVAITPQHF,TGTGCCAGCATCACCCCGGGACAGGGATCCGTAGCAATCACGCCCCAGCATTTT
once,NA,TRBV5-4,TRBJ1-2,CASSLGTANYGYTF,TGTGCCAGCAGCTTGGGGACGGCGAACTATGGCTACACCTTC
NA,NA,TRBV5-1,TRBJ1-1,CASSLQGEGNTEAFF,TGCGCCAGCAGCTTACAGGGAGAGGGGAACACTGAAGCTTTCTTT
NA,NA,TRBV30,TRBJ1-1,CAWSQGGIGGDTEAFF,TGTGCCTGGAGCCAAGGGGGGATTGGAGGTGACACTGAAGCTTTCTTT
NA,TRBD1,TRBV7-9,TRBJ1-1,CASRGSDRDLIEAFF,TGTGCCAGCAGGGGGTCGGACAGGGATCTCATTGAAGCTTTCTTT
NA,NA,TRBV7-3,TRBJ2-5,CASSRGPQETQYF,TGTGCCAGCAGCCGGGGCCCTCAAGAGACCCAGTACTTC
NA,NA,TRBV19,TRBJ1-5,CASGGQGNQPQHF,TGTGCCAGCGGGGGTCAGGGGAATCAGCCCCAGCATTTT
NA,NA,TRBV9,TRBJ2-1,CASSKDLYNEQFF,TGTGCCAGCAGCAAGGACCTTTACAATGAGCAGTTCTTC
NA,TRBD1,TRBV19,TRBJ1-6,CASSILGQWNNSPLHF,TGTGCCAGTAGTATACTGGGACAGTGGAATAATTCACCCCTCCACTTT
NA,TRBD1,TRBV5-1,TRBJ2-1,CASSLGGTGALSSYNEQFF,TGCGCCAGCAGCTTGGGGGGGACAGGGGCGCTCAGCTCCTACAATGAGCAGTTCTTC
NA,TRBD1,TRBV2,TRBJ1-6,CASSDRGPSYNSPLHF,TGTGCCAGCAGTGACAGGGGGCCGTCCTATAATTCACCCCTCCACTTT
NA,TRBD2,TRBV5-5,TRBJ2-7,CASSSLAGAYEQYF,TGTGCCAGCAGCTCGCTAGCGGGAGCCTACGAGCAGTACTTC
NA,NA,TRBV7-2,TRBJ1-1,CASSTQGHLNTEAFF,TGTGCCAGCAGCACTCAAGGGCACTTGAACACTGAAGCTTTCTTT
NA,NA,TRBV6-5,TRBJ1-5,CASSYSRGSNQPQHF,TGTGCCAGCAGTTACTCGAGGGGGAGCAATCAGCCCCAGCATTTT
NA,NA,TRBV9,TRBJ2-3,CASTREAGDTQYF,TGTGCCAGCACTAGGGAAGCTGGTGATACGCAGTATTTT
NA,NA,TRBV5-6,TRBJ2-5,CASSVIQGEETQYF,TGTGCCAGCAGCGTTATCCAGGGAGAAGAGACCCAGTACTTC
once,TRBD1,TRBV7-2,TRBJ1-2,CASSLATGQVNYGYTF,TGTGCCAGCAGCTTAGCGACGGGACAGGTTAACTATGGCTACACCTTC
NA,NA,TRBV5-1,TRBJ2-1,CASSLEGGNYNEQFF,TGCGCCAGCAGCTTGGAGGGGGGGAACTACAATGAGCAGTTCTTC
NA,NA,TRBV5-1,TRBJ1-4,CASSLQSSNEKLFF,TGCGCCAGCAGCTTGCAGAGTAGCAACGAAAAACTGTTTTTT
NA,NA,TRBV29-1,TRBJ2-1,CSGQSPVGRVDEQFF,TGCAGCGGGCAATCCCCGGTCGGGAGAGTAGATGAGCAGTTCTTC